Shown below are 5 T cell receptor beta chains from a single sample sequenced in a study of tumor-infiltrating lymphocytes in localized non-small cell lung cancer. Assay: immunoSEQ multiplex PCR; the TCRdb copy retains only in-frame clones and omits some. In the table there are around 6,800 clones, over 65% of which are singletons. Sequencing input: uninvolved lung tissue not adjacent to the tumor. The receptors shown here come from a human donor with non-small cell lung cancer.

This clone was seen just once. V and J are TRBV19 and TRBJ1-1; D possibly corresponds to TRBD1 (5 bases). V dropped 5 bases and J dropped 1 base, with 14 bases sitting between them. This CDR3 comprises 15 residues. Germline CDR1 LNHDA, CDR2 SQIVND (reference sequence). The CDR3 DNA reads TGTGCCAGTAGTTTGGACGGGGGTAGGAACACTGAAGCTTTCTTT. Amino acid sequence: CASSLDGGRNTEAFF. Using reference TRBV19 and TRBJ1-1 for the parts outside the CDR3, the full variable domain is DGGITQSPKYLFRKEGQNVTLSCEQNLNHDAMYWYRQDPGQGLRLIYYSQIVNDFQKGDIAEGYSVSREKKESFPLTVTSAQKNPTAFYLCASSLDGGRNTEAFFGQGTRLTVV.

The chain couples TRBV7-8 to TRBJ2-5; D is unresolved. The V gene's germline CDR1 is SGHVS and CDR2 FQNEAQ. The CDR3 extends over 15 amino acids. Trimming left V 1 base short and J 3 bases short, with 12 bases between. The DNA for the CDR3 is TGTGCCAGCAGCTTAGTAAGGACCGGCGAAGAGACCCAGTACTTC. The encoded protein is CASSLVRTGEETQYF.

The rearrangement uses TRBV30 and TRBJ1-1, with 7 bases aligning to TRBD1. There are 13 residues in the CDR3. After removal of 3 bases from V and 1 base from J, the junction contained 2 bases not matched to a gene. The germline gives CDR1 GTSNPN, CDR2 SVGIG (reference sequence). This CDR3 is CAWRGQTNTEAFF. The CDR3 DNA sequence: TGTGCCTGGAGGGGACAGACGAACACTGAAGCTTTCTTT.

The V call is TRBV10-1, the J call TRBJ2-1; either TRBD1 or TRBD2 may fit D (5 bases each). V gave up 2 bases and J gave up 2 bases, with 19 bases separating them. CDR3 size: 18 residues. Germline lookup yields CDR1 WNHNN and CDR2 SYGVQD (reference sequence). CDR3 nucleotides: TGCGCCAGCAGTGAGGGCTTCCGAGGGGCGTCTACCTACAATGAGCAGTTCTTC. Protein sequence: CASSEGFRGASTYNEQFF.

The rearrangement joins TRBV19 to TRBJ2-2; 9 bases are shared with TRBD1. CDR1 is LNHDA and CDR2 is SQIVND in the germline V gene (reference sequence). The CDR3 has 15 residues. V lost 7 bases and J lost 4; bases outside the gene matches: 7. CDR3: CASTAGTGSTGELFF. CDR3 nucleotide sequence: TGTGCCAGTACTGCCGGGACAGGGAGCACCGGGGAGCTGTTTTTT.